This T cell receptor (beta chain) was found in a study of cytomegalovirus exposure and HLA in healthy donors. The CDR3 loop spans 12 amino acids. Germline CDR1 is SQVTM and CDR2 is ANQGSEA. V was pared by 4 bases and J by 5 bases, with 9 bases between. Use of 60 Vbeta and 13 Jbeta primers characterized the PCR. The table came from immunoSEQ multiplex PCR; TCRdb's copy has only in-frame clones and leaves some out. The repertoire holds 100,000 to 150,000 clones, around 78% seen once, with roughly 1.9% in the top ten. The chain joins TRBV29-1 to TRBJ2-1, with D tentatively TRBD1 (5 bases). This TCR was sampled from a woman aged 45-60 years in good health and CMV-seronegative. Sequenced material: PBMCs. CDR3: CSVVPGNNEQFF. Written as DNA, the CDR3 is TGCAGCGTTGTTCCAGGGAACAATGAGCAGTTCTTC.